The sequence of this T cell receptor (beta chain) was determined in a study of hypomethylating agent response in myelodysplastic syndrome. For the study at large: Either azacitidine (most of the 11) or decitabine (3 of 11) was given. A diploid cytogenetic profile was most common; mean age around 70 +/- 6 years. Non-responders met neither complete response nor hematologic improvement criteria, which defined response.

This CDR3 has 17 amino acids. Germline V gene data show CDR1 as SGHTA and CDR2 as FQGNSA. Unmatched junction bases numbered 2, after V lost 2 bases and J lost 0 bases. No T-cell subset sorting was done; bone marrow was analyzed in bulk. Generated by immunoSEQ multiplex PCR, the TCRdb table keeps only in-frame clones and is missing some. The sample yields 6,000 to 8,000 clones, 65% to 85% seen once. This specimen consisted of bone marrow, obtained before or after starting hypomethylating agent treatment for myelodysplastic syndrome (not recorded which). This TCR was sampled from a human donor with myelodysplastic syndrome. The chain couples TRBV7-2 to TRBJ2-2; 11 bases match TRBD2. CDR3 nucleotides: TGTGCCAGCAGCTTACCTAGCGGGGGGACGAACACCGGGGAGCTGTTTTTT. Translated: CASSLPSGGTNTGELFF.